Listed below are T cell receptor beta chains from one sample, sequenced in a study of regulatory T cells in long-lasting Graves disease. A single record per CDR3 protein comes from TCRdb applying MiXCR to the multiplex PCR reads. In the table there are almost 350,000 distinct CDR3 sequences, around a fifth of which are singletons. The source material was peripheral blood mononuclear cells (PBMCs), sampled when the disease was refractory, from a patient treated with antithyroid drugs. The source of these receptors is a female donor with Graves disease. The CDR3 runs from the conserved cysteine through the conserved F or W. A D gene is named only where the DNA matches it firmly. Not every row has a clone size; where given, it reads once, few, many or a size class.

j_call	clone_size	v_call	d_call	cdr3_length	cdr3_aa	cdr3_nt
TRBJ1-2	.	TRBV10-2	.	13	CASSGSGYSGYTF	TGCGCCAGCAGTGGGTCGGGGTACTCTGGCTACACCTTC
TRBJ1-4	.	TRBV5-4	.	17	CASSSRWGSGANEKLFF	TGTGCCAGCAGCTCCCGGTGGGGGTCCGGTGCTAATGAAAAACTGTTTTTT
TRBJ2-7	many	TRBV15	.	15	CATSRALKSAYEQYF	TGTGCCACCAGCAGAGCTCTCAAGTCGGCCTACGAGCAGTACTTC
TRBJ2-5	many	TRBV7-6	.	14	CASSLMTDQETQYF	TGTGCCAGCAGCTTAATGACGGATCAAGAGACCCAGTACTTC
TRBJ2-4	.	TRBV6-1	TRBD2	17	CASSRTSGRASKNIQYF	TGTGCCAGCAGCCGCACTAGCGGGAGGGCCTCCAAAAACATTCAGTACTTC
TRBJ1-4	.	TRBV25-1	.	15	CDSSEYGPTNEKLFF	TGTGACAGCAGTGAATACGGCCCAACTAATGAAAAACTGTTTTTT
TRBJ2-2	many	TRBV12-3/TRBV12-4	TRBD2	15	CAFNGGERNTGELFF	TGTGCCTTTAATGGGGGGGAAAGGAACACCGGGGAGCTGTTTTTT
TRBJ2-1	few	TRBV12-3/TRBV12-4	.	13	CASRGPLGNEQFF	TGTGCCAGCAGAGGGCCTTTGGGTAATGAGCAGTTCTTC
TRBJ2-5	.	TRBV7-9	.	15	CASSLIAEGVETQYF	TGTGCCAGCAGCTTAATAGCGGAGGGGGTAGAGACCCAGTACTTC
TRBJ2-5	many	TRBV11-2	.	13	CASSANRDRTQYF	TGTGCCAGCAGCGCAAATAGGGACCGCACCCAGTACTTC
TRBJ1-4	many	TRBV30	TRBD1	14	CAWSPDRGREKLFF	TGTGCCTGGTCGCCCGACAGGGGACGCGAAAAACTGTTTTTT
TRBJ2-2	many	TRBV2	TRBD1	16	CASSPLPQGANGELFF	TGTGCCAGCAGTCCACTTCCACAGGGGGCAAACGGGGAGCTGTTTTTT
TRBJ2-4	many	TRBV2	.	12	CASSDWKNIQYF	TGTGCCAGCAGTGATTGGAAAAACATTCAGTACTTC
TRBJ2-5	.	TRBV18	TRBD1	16	CASSFIPPGQGWTQYF	TGTGCCAGCTCATTCATCCCTCCCGGACAGGGGTGGACCCAGTACTTC
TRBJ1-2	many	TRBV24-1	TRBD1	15	CATSPSGTGNYGYTF	TGTGCCACCAGTCCATCCGGGACAGGGAACTATGGCTACACCTTC
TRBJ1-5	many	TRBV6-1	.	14	CASSETDSNQPQHF	TGTGCCAGCAGTGAAACGGACAGTAATCAGCCCCAGCATTTT